This TCR beta chain was captured by sequencing in a study of Graves' ophthalmopathy and Graves' hyperthyroidism listed by TCRdb under 2018. Looking at the study overall: Peripheral blood was collected at initial diagnosis, before any treatment. To explore V-J signatures that separate ophthalmopathy from hyperthyroidism, a discovery set of about a hundred patients was enrolled, consisting of about 45 with ophthalmopathy and some 59 with stable hyperthyroidism. In total, around 130 blood samples were TCR-sequenced: 40 to 45 ophthalmopathy, under 80 hyperthyroidism and approximately 17 hyperthyroidism-to-ophthalmopathy patients. T-cell repertoires of thyroid tissue and blood were compared in several hyperthyroidism patients. For independent validation, a separate cohort was made up of around 18 hyperthyroidism patients plus 17 patients who later progressed from hyperthyroidism to ophthalmopathy. To tell Graves' ophthalmopathy apart from Graves' hyperthyroidism, and to predict which patients would progress to ophthalmopathy, the study relied on TCR beta repertoire signatures. Following sample collection, hyperthyroidism patients were given methimazole at a starting dose of 30 mg daily, and ophthalmopathy patients were given high-dose intravenous methylprednisolone. The roughly 100 discovery patients were randomly divided into training and test sets at a 7:3 ratio.

CDR1 SNHLY and CDR2 FYNNEI were looked up in the germline V gene. Including the terminal cysteine and phenylalanine, the CDR3 comprises 14 residues. Only the CDR3 part of the read is kept: 42 bases, read in frame from the first base. Trimming leaves V shorter by 3 bases and J shorter by 7 bases, with the junction holding 6 bases beyond the gene matches. What the work shows at the level of the full study, not this receptor alone: Sample size was not predetermined statistically, and investigators were not blinded to group allocation. Ophthalmopathy was separated from stable hyperthyroidism by the 13-signature model with 85% to 90% sensitivity and just under 84% specificity in cross-validation and with 80%/75% in the test set. In validation, the model predicted ophthalmopathy progression with over 60% sensitivity and roughly 72% specificity; roughly 11 predicted patients were CT-confirmed with GO in a median of around 6 months. Most expanded thyroid clonotypes with a frequency above 0.001 also appeared in blood, which suggests that blood repertoires may reflect the immune response in the thyroid.

This clonotype has a count of ten or more. Its antigen is unknown. Qualities for individual bases were not recorded, and no much larger clone is one base off. Stable hyperthyroidism was defined as no progression to ophthalmopathy within 18 months of follow-up. The hyperthyroidism patients were 18 to 65 years old and newly diagnosed, with a disease duration of less than 2 months. Patients with other autoimmune diseases, uncontrolled infections, pregnancy or lactation were excluded from the study. Clinical symptoms, serum thyroxine, TRAb, thyroid ultrasound and orbital computed tomography were used for diagnosis. PBMCs were isolated from 10 ml of fresh peripheral blood by Ficoll-Paque density gradient centrifugation. Trizol reagent was used to extract the total RNA, and its quality was then checked on an Agilent 2100 Bioanalyzer. TCR beta CDR3 regions were amplified from RNA transcripts for repertoire sequencing. The first round was an RT-PCR using HTBI primers with the Qiagen OneStep RT-PCR kit, and this first round was followed by a second-round multiplex PCR, then size selection and purification. Libraries were sequenced paired-end with 100 bp reads on an Illumina HiSeq2000. From the authors' description of their analysis: Reads were processed with SOAPnuke, discarding reads with adapters, uncalled bases, mean Phred below 15, or no exact constant-primer or identifier match. COPE v1.2.5 was used to merge the high-quality paired reads. Clonotypes were defined as unique nucleotide sequences and were aligned to IMGT TRB V, D and J references using MiTCR v1.1. Only V-J combinations with frequency above 0.0001 were analysed, covering more than 99% of repertoires. For each V-J combination, a TCR clonal expansion and chaos score was defined as F50 clonal expansion divided by the chaos observed in the TCRdist matrix. Features were reduced by Welch's t-statistics and random forest to more than 10 V-J combinations, which fed a naive Bayes classifier. Thyroid-blood repertoire similarity was quantified with the Morisita-Horn index. TCRdb trimmed public reads at Q25 via fastp, called clones via MiXCR and kept in-frame beta chains. All rows with the same CDR3 protein become a single entry with the most common DNA and genes. The V and J calls and clone size are TCRdb's, not the authors'. This sample is represented by 620,000 or so distinct CDR3 sequences; approximately 22% of them were singletons. In total, the top ten clones hold around 7% of the sample.

The material sequenced was peripheral blood. The source is a woman younger than 35 with stable Graves' hyperthyroidism. Some clones in this sample may be carry-over from other donors' samples. Donor details come from another sample of the same person, matched by shared clones. The rearranged chain carries TRBV2 and TRBJ2-7, with 10 bases matching TRBD2. Here is the DNA: TGTGCCAGCAGTGAGTTTCTAGCGGGAGTTGAGCAGTACTTC. Its product reads: CASSEFLAGVEQYF.